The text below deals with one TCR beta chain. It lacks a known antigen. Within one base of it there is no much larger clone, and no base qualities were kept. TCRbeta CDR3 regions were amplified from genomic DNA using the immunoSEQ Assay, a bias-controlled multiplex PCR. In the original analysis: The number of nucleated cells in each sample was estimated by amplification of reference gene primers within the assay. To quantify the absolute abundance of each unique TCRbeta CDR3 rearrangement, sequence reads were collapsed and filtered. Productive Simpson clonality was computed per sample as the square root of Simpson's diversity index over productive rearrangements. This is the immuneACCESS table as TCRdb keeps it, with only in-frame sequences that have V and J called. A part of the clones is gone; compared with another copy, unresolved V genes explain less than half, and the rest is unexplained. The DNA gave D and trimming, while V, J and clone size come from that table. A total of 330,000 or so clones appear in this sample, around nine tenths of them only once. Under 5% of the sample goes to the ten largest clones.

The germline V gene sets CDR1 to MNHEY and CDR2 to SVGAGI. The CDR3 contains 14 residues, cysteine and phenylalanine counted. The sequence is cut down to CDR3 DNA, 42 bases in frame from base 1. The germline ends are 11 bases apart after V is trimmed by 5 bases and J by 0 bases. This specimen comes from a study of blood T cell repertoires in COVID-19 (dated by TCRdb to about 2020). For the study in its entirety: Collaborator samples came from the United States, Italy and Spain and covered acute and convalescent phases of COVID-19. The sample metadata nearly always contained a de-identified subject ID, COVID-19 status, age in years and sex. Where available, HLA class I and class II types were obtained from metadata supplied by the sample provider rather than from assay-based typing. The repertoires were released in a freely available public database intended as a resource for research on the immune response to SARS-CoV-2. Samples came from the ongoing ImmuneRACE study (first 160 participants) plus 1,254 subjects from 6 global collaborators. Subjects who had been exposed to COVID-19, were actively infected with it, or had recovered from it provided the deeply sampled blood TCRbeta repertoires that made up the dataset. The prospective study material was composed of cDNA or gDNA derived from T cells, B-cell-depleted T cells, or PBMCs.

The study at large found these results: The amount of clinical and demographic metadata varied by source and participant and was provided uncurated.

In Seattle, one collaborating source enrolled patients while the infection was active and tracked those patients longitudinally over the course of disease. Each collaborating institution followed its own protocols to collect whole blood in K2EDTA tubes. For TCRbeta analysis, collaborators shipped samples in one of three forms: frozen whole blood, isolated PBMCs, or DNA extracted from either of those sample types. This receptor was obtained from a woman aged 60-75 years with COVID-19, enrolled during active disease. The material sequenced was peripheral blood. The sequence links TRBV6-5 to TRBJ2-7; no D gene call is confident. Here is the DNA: TGTGCCAGCAGTAGACGTCGGAGCTCCTACGAGCAGTACTTC. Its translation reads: CASSRRRSSYEQYF.